This T cell receptor (beta chain) stems from a study of blood T cell repertoires in COVID-19. Study overall: Samples of COVID-19 (acute and convalescent) were obtained from the United States, Italy and Spain. From T cells, B-cell-depleted T cells, or PBMCs came the material, which was cDNA or gDNA.

V shed 6 bases, J shed 5 bases, and the junction held 13 bases outside the gene matches. The CDR3 is 17 residues long. Germline CDR1 is SEHNR and CDR2 is FQNEAQ (reference sequence). Data came from immunoSEQ multiplex PCR; TCRdb stores just in-frame clones and leaves some out. The sample gives 95,000 to 100,000 clones, roughly 92% of which show up once; about 5.7% is in the top ten. J is TRBJ1-6 and V is TRBV7-9; TRBD1 matches at 7 bases. The sequencing sample was made of peripheral blood. The clonotype originates from a man in his fifties or sixties with active COVID-19. CDR3 sequence reads: CASRSPIRTGDNSPLHF. CDR3 bases: TGTGCCAGCAGATCCCCGATTAGAACAGGGGATAATTCACCCCTCCACTTT.